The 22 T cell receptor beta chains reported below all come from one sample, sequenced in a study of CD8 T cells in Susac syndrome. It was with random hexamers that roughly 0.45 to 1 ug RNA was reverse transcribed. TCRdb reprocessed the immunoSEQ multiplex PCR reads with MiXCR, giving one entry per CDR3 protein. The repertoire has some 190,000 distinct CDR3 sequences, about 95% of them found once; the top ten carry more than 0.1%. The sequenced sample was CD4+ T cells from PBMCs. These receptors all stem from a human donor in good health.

The CDR3 reads CSATPGGSRPDTQYF. As DNA, the CDR3 is TGCAGTGCAACCCCGGGAGGGTCTCGTCCAGATACGCAGTATTTT. V and J are TRBV20-1 and TRBJ2-3; TRBD2 matches 8 bases. Germline V gene lookup returns CDR1 DFQATT and CDR2 SNEGSKA (reference sequence). The V segment lost 6 bases and the J segment 4 bases; nucleotides outside the gene matches: 12. The CDR3 loop spans 15 amino acids.

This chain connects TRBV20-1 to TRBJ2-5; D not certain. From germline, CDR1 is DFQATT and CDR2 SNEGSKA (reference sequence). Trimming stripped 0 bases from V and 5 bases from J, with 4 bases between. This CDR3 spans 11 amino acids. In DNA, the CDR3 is TGCAGTGCTAGAGAACTGGAGACCCAGTACTTC. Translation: CSARELETQYF.

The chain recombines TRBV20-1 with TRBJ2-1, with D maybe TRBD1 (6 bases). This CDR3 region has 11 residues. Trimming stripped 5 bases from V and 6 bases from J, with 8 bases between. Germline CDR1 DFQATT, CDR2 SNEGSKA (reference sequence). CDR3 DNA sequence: TGCAGTGCTCAACAGGGCAATGAGCAGTTCTTC. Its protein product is CSAQQGNEQFF.

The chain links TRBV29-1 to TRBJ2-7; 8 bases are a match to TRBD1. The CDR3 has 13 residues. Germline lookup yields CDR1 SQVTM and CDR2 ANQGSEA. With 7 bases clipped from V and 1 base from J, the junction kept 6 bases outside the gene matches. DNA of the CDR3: TGCAGCGGAGGACAGGGAGAATCCTACGAGCAGTACTTC. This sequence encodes CSGGQGESYEQYF.

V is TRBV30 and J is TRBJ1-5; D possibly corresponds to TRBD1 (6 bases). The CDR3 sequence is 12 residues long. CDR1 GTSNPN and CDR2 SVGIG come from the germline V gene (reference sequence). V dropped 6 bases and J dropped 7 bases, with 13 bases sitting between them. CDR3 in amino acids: CACSGTRQPQHF. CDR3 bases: TGTGCCTGCTCCGGGACACGGCAGCCCCAGCATTTT.

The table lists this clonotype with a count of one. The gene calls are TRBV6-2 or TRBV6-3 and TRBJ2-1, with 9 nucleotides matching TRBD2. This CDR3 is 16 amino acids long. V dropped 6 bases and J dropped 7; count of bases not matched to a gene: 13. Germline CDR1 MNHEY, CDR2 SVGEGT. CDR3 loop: CASRRTWREGGNEQFF. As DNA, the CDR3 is TGTGCCAGCAGAAGGACTTGGCGGGAGGGAGGGAATGAGCAGTTCTTC.

The CDR3 reads CSVTGASPREQYF. The CDR3 DNA follows: TGCAGCGTTACGGGAGCCTCTCCCAGGGAGCAGTACTTC. The chain employs TRBV29-1 and TRBJ2-7; TRBD2 might be the D (6 bases). Germline-derived CDR1 and CDR2 are SQVTM and ANQGSEA. Trimming shortened V by 5 bases and J by 7 bases, and 18 bases separated the two germline ends. This CDR3 region has 13 residues.

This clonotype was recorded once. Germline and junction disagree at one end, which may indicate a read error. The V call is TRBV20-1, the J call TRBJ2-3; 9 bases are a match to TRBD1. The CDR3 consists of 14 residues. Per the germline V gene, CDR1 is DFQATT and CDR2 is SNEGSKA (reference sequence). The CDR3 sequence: CSASPGQGTDTQYF. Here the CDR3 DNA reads TGCAGTGCTAGTCCGGGACAGGGCACGGATACGCAGTATTTT.

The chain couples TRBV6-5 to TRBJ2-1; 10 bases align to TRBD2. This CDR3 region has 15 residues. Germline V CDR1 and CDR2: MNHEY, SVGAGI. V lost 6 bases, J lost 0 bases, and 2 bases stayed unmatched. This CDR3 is CASRRLAGSYNEQFF. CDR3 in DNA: TGTGCCAGCAGAAGACTAGCGGGCTCCTACAATGAGCAGTTCTTC.

The CDR3 loop reads CSVDSTGQGARYGNIQYF. For the CDR3, the DNA is TGCAGCGTTGACTCGACGGGACAGGGGGCTAGGTATGGGAACATTCAGTACTTC. This sequence joins TRBV29-1 and TRBJ2-4, with 12 bases that match TRBD1. This CDR3 contains 18 residues. CDR1 SQVTM and CDR2 ANQGSEA come from the germline V gene. V shed 3 bases, J shed 7 bases, and the junction held 16 bases outside the gene matches.

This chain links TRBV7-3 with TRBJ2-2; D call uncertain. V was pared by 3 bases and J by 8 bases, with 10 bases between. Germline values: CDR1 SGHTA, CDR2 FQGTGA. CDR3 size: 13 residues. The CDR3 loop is CASSFSTIGELFF. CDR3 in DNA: TGTGCCAGCAGCTTCTCAACAATTGGGGAGCTGTTTTTT.

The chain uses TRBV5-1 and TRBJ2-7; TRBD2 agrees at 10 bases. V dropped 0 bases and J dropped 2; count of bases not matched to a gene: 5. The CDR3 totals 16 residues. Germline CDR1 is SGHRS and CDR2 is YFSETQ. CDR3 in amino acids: CASSLGLAGDTYEQYF. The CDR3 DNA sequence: TGCGCCAGCAGCTTGGGACTAGCGGGCGATACCTACGAGCAGTACTTC. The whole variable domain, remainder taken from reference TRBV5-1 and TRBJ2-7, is KAGVTQTPRYLIKTRGQQVTLSCSPISGHRSVSWYQQTPGQGLQFLFEYFSETQRNKGNFPGRFSGRQFSNSRSEMNVSTLELGDSALYLCASSLGLAGDTYEQYFGPGTRLTVT.

CDR3: CASSQVLGLNDNEQFF. CDR3 sequence (DNA): TGTGCCAGCAGCCAAGTCTTGGGACTAAACGACAATGAGCAGTTCTTC. V gene TRBV3-1 combines with J gene TRBJ2-1; TRBD2 matches 7 bases. Germline CDR1 LGHDT, CDR2 YNNKEL (reference sequence). V was clipped by 1 base and J by 5 bases; unmatched bases: 8. The CDR3 is 16 amino acids.

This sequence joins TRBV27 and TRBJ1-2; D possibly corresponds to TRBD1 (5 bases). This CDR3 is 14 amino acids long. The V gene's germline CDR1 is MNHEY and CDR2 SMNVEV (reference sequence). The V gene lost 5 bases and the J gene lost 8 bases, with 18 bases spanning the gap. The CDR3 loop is CASSPGTAPRGYTF. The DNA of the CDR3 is TGTGCCAGCAGTCCCGGGACCGCTCCGAGGGGCTACACCTTC.

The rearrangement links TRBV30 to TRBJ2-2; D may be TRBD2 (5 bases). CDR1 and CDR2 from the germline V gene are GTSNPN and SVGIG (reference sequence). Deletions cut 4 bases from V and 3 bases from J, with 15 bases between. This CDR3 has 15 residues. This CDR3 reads CAWMAASLYTGELFF. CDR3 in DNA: TGTGCCTGGATGGCGGCTAGCCTTTACACCGGGGAGCTGTTTTTT.

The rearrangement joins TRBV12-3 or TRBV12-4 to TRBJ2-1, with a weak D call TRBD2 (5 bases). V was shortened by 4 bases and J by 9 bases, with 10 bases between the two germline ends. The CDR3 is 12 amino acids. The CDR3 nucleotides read TGTGCCAGCAGTTCCCTAGCTTTTGAGCAGTTCTTC. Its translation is CASSSLAFEQFF.

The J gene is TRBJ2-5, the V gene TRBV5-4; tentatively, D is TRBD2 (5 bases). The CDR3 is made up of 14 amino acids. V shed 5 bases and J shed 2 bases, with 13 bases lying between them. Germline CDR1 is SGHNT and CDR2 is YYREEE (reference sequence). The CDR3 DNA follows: TGTGCCAGCAGTCCTGGACTGGTTCAAGAGACCCAGTACTTC. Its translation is CASSPGLVQETQYF.

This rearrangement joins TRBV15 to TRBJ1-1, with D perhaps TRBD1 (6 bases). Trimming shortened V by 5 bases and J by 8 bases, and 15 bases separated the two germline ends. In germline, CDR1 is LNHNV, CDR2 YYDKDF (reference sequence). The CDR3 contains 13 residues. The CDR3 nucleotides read TGTGCCACCAGCCACCCGTTCCAGGGGGAAGCTTTCTTT. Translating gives CATSHPFQGEAFF.

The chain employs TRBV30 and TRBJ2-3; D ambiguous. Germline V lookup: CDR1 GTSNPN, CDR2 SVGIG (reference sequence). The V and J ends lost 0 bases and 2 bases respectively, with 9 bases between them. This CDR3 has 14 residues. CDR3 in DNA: TGTGCCTGGAGTGTGACCGGGCTCACAGATACGCAGTATTTT. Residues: CAWSVTGLTDTQYF. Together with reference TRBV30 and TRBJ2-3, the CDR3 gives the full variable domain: SQTIHQWPATLVQPVGSPLSLECTVEGTSNPNLYWYRQAAGRGLQLLFYSVGIGQISSEVPQNLSASRPQDRQFILSSKKLLLSDSGFYLCAWSVTGLTDTQYFGPGTRLTVL.

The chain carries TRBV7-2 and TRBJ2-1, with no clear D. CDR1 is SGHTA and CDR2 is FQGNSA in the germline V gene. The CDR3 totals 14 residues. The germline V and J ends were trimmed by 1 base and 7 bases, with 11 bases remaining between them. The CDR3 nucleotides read TGTGCCAGCAGCTTAGATCCTACCCTTAATGAGCAGTTCTTC. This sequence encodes CASSLDPTLNEQFF.

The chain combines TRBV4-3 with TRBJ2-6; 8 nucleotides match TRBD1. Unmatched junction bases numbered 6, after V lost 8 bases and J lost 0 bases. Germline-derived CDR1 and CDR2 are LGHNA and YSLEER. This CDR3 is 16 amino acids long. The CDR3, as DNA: TGCGCCAGCGGGGACAGGAGACTCTCTGGGGCCAACGTCCTGACTTTC. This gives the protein CASGDRRLSGANVLTF.

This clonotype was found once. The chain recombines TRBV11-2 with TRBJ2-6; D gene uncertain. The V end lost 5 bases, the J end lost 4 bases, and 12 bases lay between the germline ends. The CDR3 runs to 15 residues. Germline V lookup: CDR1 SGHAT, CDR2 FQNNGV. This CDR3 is CASSRSPLGANVLTF. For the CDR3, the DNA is TGTGCCAGCAGCCGCTCGCCCCTAGGGGCCAACGTCCTGACTTTC.